These T cell receptor beta chains were read from a single sample in a study of memory CD4+ T cells and cytomegalovirus serostatus. Here immunoSEQ multiplex PCR was the method, and the copy in TCRdb shows in-frame clones only, minus some. Among 45,000 to 65,000 clones listed, 82% were seen once. The sample comprised memory CD4+ T cells from blood. Receptor source: an adult in good health and CMV-seronegative. Each CDR3 is given with its conserved first and last residue. Each record gives: D gene, J gene, clone size, V gene, CDR3 DNA, CDR3 protein. The D gene is left open where the match is weak. Some rows have no size entry. The others give once, few or many, or a class for an expanded clone.

TRBD1	TRBJ1-2	.	TRBV7-9	TGTGCCAGCAGCTTAGACTCCGCAGGGGGAGTCTACACCTTC	CASSLDSAGGVYTF
.	TRBJ1-5	.	TRBV10-3	TGTGCCATCAGTGAGTCCGCAGGGAACAATCAGCCCCAGCATTTT	CAISESAGNNQPQHF
.	TRBJ1-1	.	TRBV19	TGTGCCAGTAGCCACACGCGGGGGTTGGGGAACACTGAAGCTTTCTTT	CASSHTRGLGNTEAFF
.	TRBJ1-5	.	TRBV18	TGTGCCAGCTCACCAAGGGGAAACAGGGATCAGCCCCAGCATTTT	CASSPRGNRDQPQHF
TRBD1	TRBJ1-6	.	TRBV6-5	TGTGCCAGCAGTTACCGGGGGACAGACCATAATTCACCCCTCCACTTT	CASSYRGTDHNSPLHF
TRBD1	TRBJ1-4	.	TRBV2	TGTGCCAGCAGGGTGGACAGGGTGGAAGAAAAACTGTTTTTT	CASRVDRVEEKLFF
TRBD1	TRBJ1-2	.	TRBV5-1	TGCGCCAGCAGCCTTGGGACAGGGACACTTTCTAACTATGGCTACACCTTC	CASSLGTGTLSNYGYTF
TRBD2	TRBJ2-1	.	TRBV7-2	TGTGCCAGCAGCTTAGCGCCCAGCGGGGGTAACAATGAGCAGTTCTTC	CASSLAPSGGNNEQFF
.	TRBJ1-2	.	TRBV6-1	TGTGCCAGCAGTTTGGGGGGGGACGGGAGGTATGGCTACACCTTC	CASSLGGDGRYGYTF
.	TRBJ1-6	.	TRBV2	TGTGCCAGCAAAGAGGGTGTGGATTCACCCCTCCACTTT	CASKEGVDSPLHF
.	TRBJ2-4	.	TRBV27	TGTGCCAGCAGTCCCAGGAGCCGAGCAACCAAAAACATTCAGTACTTC	CASSPRSRATKNIQYF
.	TRBJ2-5	.	TRBV9	TGTGCCAGCAGCGTAGGGGGGGCTAGGGTCCAAGAGACCCAGTACTTC	CASSVGGARVQETQYF
TRBD2	TRBJ2-1	.	TRBV14	TGTGCCAGCAGCCAAGATTCCTACGGGGGGAGGTACAATGAGCAGTTCTTC	CASSQDSYGGRYNEQFF
.	TRBJ2-7	.	TRBV6-6	TGTGCCAGCAGTTACTCCGACCGAACCGAGCAGTACTTC	CASSYSDRTEQYF
.	TRBJ2-2	.	TRBV4-2	TGTGCCAGCAGGGGGCCTAACACCGGGGAGCTGTTTTTT	CASRGPNTGELFF
.	TRBJ1-1	.	TRBV6-5	TGTGCCAGCAGGTTCGACGGTGAAGCTTTCTTT	CASRFDGEAFF
.	TRBJ2-3	.	TRBV20-1	TGCAGTGCTAGAAAGCAAGATACGCAGTATTTT	CSARKQDTQYF
.	TRBJ1-5	few	TRBV5-1	TGCGCCAGCAGCTTGTACGGGGCCGTAGGCAATCAGCCCCAGCATTTT	CASSLYGAVGNQPQHF
TRBD2	TRBJ2-7	.	TRBV5-1	TGCGCCAGCAGCTTGGCCCCCTCGGCGGGGGGTCTGGATAGCTACGAGCAGTACTTC	CASSLAPSAGGLDSYEQYF
.	TRBJ1-4	medium-sized	TRBV30	TGTGCCTGGAGTGTACCCACATGGACAGCAACTAATGAAAAACTGTTTTTT	CAWSVPTWTATNEKLFF
.	TRBJ1-5	.	TRBV19	TGTGCCAGTAACGGGCAGGGCGTGGGGTTGAGTCAGCCCCAGCATTTT	CASNGQGVGLSQPQHF
.	TRBJ1-1	.	TRBV9	TGTGCCAGCAGCCCAGGGACTCTGGGGAACACTGAAGCTTTCTTT	CASSPGTLGNTEAFF
.	TRBJ1-2	.	TRBV27	TGTGCCAGCAGTATAACAGCCTCATATGGCTACACCTTC	CASSITASYGYTF
TRBD1	TRBJ2-2	.	TRBV7-9	TGTGCCAGCGACTCGGGACAGGACACCGGGGAGCTGTTTTTT	CASDSGQDTGELFF
.	TRBJ2-3	.	TRBV11-3	TGTGCCAGCAGCCGACAGGGGAGGGCAGATACGCAGTATTTT	CASSRQGRADTQYF
.	TRBJ1-1	.	TRBV30	TGTGCCTGGAGCGCCGGGATGACGAACACTGAAGCTTTCTTT	CAWSAGMTNTEAFF
.	TRBJ2-5	.	TRBV11-1	TGTGCCAGCAGCTTATCCCCACATGTGGGTGAGACCCAGTACTTC	CASSLSPHVGETQYF
.	TRBJ1-2	.	TRBV6-1	TGTGCCAGCAGTGAAGCGCTCGGAGTTTATGGCTACACCTTC	CASSEALGVYGYTF
.	TRBJ2-2	.	TRBV7-2	TGTGCCAGCACTTCCCAGGGGTTCGGGGAGCTGTTTTTT	CASTSQGFGELFF
TRBD1	TRBJ1-5	.	TRBV6-6	TGTGCCAGCAGGGAAGGACAGGGGGAAGGTCAGCCCCAGCATTTT	CASREGQGEGQPQHF
.	TRBJ2-7	once	TRBV28	TGTGCCAGCAGTTTATCAGGTCAGGGTCCCAACGAGCAGTACTTC	CASSLSGQGPNEQYF
.	TRBJ1-2	.	TRBV29-1	TGCAGCGTTGAAGCAGGGGTCCGTGGCTACACCTTC	CSVEAGVRGYTF
TRBD1	TRBJ1-4	.	TRBV7-9	TGTGCCAGCAGCGGACAGGGGGTGGAAAAACTGTTTTTT	CASSGQGVEKLFF
TRBD1	TRBJ2-4	.	TRBV28	TGTGCCAGCAGAAAGACAGGGACCCTAAGGGGACACATTCAGTACTTC	CASRKTGTLRGHIQYF
.	TRBJ2-5	.	TRBV5-6	TGTGCCAGCAGCTTGGGGGCGGGTTACAGGATCCAAGAGACCCAGTACTTC	CASSLGAGYRIQETQYF
TRBD1	TRBJ2-2	.	TRBV5-1	TGCGCCAGCAGATCGGGACAGGGAAACACCGGGGAGCTGTTTTTT	CASRSGQGNTGELFF
.	TRBJ1-3	.	TRBV7-9	TGTGCCAGCAGCTTAGTAGTGGGATTAGGAACAGCCAACACCATATATTTT	CASSLVVGLGTANTIYF
TRBD1	TRBJ2-3	.	TRBV28	TGTGCCAGCAGTCCTCCGGGACAGTACACAGATACGCAGTATTTT	CASSPPGQYTDTQYF
TRBD1	TRBJ1-2	.	TRBV5-8	TGTGCCAGCAGCTCGGGGACAGGGAGGATTTTAAATGGCTACACCTTC	CASSSGTGRILNGYTF
TRBD1	TRBJ2-3	.	TRBV6-5	TGTGCCAGCCGGACAGGGACAGATACGCAGTATTTT	CASRTGTDTQYF
TRBD1	TRBJ2-3	once	TRBV5-1	TGCGCCAGCAGCTTGGCAGGCGGACAGGGGGAAGGCACAGATACGCAGTATTTT	CASSLAGGQGEGTDTQYF
.	TRBJ2-1	.	TRBV5-4	TGTGCCAGCAGCTGGAGTCCGCATAATGAGCAGTTCTTC	CASSWSPHNEQFF
TRBD1	TRBJ2-2	.	TRBV5-1	TGCGCCAGCAGCATACGACCGGGACAGGGGGCCGGGGAGCTGTTTTTT	CASSIRPGQGAGELFF
.	TRBJ2-1	.	TRBV5-8	TGTGCCAGCAGCTTCCAGGGGTACAATGAGCAGTTCTTC	CASSFQGYNEQFF
TRBD1	TRBJ1-2	.	TRBV11-2	TGTGCCAGCAGCGGCTACAGGGGGCGCGACTATGGCTACACCTTC	CASSGYRGRDYGYTF
.	TRBJ1-1	.	TRBV6-1	TGTGCCAGCAGTGAAAGGCAGTTTGAAGCTTTCTTT	CASSERQFEAFF
.	TRBJ2-6	.	TRBV4-1	TGCGCCAGCAGCCAAGCTATGGCAACTGGGGCCAACGTCCTGACTTTC	CASSQAMATGANVLTF
.	TRBJ2-3	.	TRBV5-8	TGTGCCAGCAGCTTGGGGGCGGAGATAACGCAGTATTTT	CASSLGAEITQYF
.	TRBJ1-3	.	TRBV7-9	TGTGCCAGCAGCTTCGGCAGGGATGGAAACACCATATATTTT	CASSFGRDGNTIYF
.	TRBJ1-1	.	TRBV28	TGTGCCAGCAGTTTCTTTGACCGGATCTTGGGGGCAGCTTTCTTT	CASSFFDRILGAAFF
TRBD1	TRBJ2-7	.	TRBV4-2	TGTGCCAGCAGCCAAGATTGGGTGACAGGGGTTGGCGAGCAGTACTTC	CASSQDWVTGVGEQYF
.	TRBJ1-4	.	TRBV18	TGTGCCAGCTCACCTCGGACAGTTGCAACTAATGAAAAACTGTTTTTT	CASSPRTVATNEKLFF
TRBD2	TRBJ2-3	.	TRBV5-1	TGCGCCAGCAGCTTGGGGCTAGCGGGGGGAGGAACAGATACGCAGTATTTT	CASSLGLAGGGTDTQYF
.	TRBJ2-5	.	TRBV5-1	TGCGCCAGCAGCTTCGTCGGGGCTGCACCAGGAGAGACCCAGTACTTC	CASSFVGAAPGETQYF
.	TRBJ2-3	.	TRBV6-6	TGTGCCAGCAGCCCTTATTCAGATACGCAGTATTTT	CASSPYSDTQYF
.	TRBJ1-2	.	TRBV19	TGTGCCAGTAACTCATATTTCCAGGGCGACTATGGCTACACCTTC	CASNSYFQGDYGYTF
.	TRBJ2-7	.	TRBV2	TGTGCCAGCAGTAGAGCATACGAGCAGTACTTC	CASSRAYEQYF